This T cell receptor (beta chain) was recorded in a study of cytomegalovirus exposure and HLA in healthy donors. Regarding the study as a whole: The study found most TCR sequences rare, yet found some public TCRs in many donors. Confirmation was obtained in vitro that three CMV-associated chains are specific for CMV antigens. Earlier findings revealed that most TCR beta V segments proved productive either about 90% or about 30% of the time.

Primers for the PCR totalled 60 Vbeta and 13 Jbeta. Method: immunoSEQ multiplex PCR; TCRdb's copy keeps in-frame clones and lacks some. The table shows about 130,000 clones, with more than 75% occurring only once. After removal of 3 bases from V and 0 bases from J, the junction contained 1 base not matched to a gene. There are 14 residues in the CDR3. The germline V gene has CDR1 SGHTA and CDR2 FQGNSA. Comment on this clone: Its antigen is undetermined.

Sequencing used PBMCs. This chain connects TRBV7-2 to TRBJ2-7, with 8 bases matching TRBD1. The TCR sequence derives from a male donor in good health and CMV-seronegative. CDR3 residues: CASSFGQGSYEQYF. The CDR3 DNA reads TGTGCCAGCAGCTTCGGACAGGGCTCCTACGAGCAGTACTTC. Together with reference TRBV7-2 and TRBJ2-7, the CDR3 gives the full variable domain: GAGVSQSPSNKVTEKGKDVELRCDPISGHTALYWYRQSLGQGLEFLIYFQGNSAPDKSGLPSDRFSAERTGGSVSTLTIQRTQQEDSAVYLCASSFGQGSYEQYFGPGTRLTVT.